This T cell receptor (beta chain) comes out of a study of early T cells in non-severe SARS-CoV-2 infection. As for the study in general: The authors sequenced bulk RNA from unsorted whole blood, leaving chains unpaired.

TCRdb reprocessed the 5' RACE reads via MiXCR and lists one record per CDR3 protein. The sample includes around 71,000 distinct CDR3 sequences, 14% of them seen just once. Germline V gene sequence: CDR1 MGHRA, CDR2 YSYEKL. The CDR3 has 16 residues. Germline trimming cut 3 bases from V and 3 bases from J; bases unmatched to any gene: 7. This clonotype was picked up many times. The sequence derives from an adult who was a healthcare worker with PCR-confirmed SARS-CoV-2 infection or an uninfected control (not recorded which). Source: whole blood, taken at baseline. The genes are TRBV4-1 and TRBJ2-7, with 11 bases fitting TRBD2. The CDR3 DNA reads TGCGCCAGCAGCCATCAGGGACTAGCGGTGGGCTACGAGCAGTACTTC. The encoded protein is CASSHQGLAVGYEQYF.